The 30 T cell receptor beta chains below come from one sample, sequenced in a study of blood T cell repertoires in COVID-19 (dated by TCRdb to about 2020). Library preparation employed the immunoSEQ multiplex PCR assay. Drawn from immuneACCESS, this table holds only the in-frame rearrangements with V and J called that TCRdb kept. Clones are partly lost; checked studies trace under half to an unresolved V gene and leave the rest unexplained. The sample data list over 400,000 clones, and just over 85% of these were observed just once. The ten largest clones represent over 1.1% of the sample. The specimen was peripheral blood. These receptors originate from a woman aged 25 to 39 with active or convalescent COVID-19.

The chain couples TRBV5-5 to TRBJ1-2, with D perhaps matching TRBD1 (6 bases). The V gene lost 0 bases and the J gene lost 3 bases, with 12 bases spanning the gap. Germline V gene data show CDR1 as SGHKS and CDR2 as YYEKEE (reference sequence). The CDR3 length is 15 residues. The CDR3 bases are TGTGCCAGCAGCTTGGACAGGGCTCATGACTATGGCTACACCTTC. This sequence encodes CASSLDRAHDYGYTF.

This chain uses TRBV30 with TRBJ2-3; D is uncertain. This CDR3 is 14 amino acids long. Looked up from germline, CDR1 is GTSNPN and CDR2 is SVGIG (reference sequence). V lost 2 bases and J lost 1, with 10 bases in between. The CDR3 DNA reads as TGTGCCTGGAGTTTTTCCAGCGGCACAGATACGCAGTATTTT. This sequence encodes CAWSFSSGTDTQYF. The full variable domain, its missing parts supplied by reference TRBV30 and TRBJ2-3, is SQTIHQWPATLVQPVGSPLSLECTVEGTSNPNLYWYRQAAGRGLQLLFYSVGIGQISSEVPQNLSASRPQDRQFILSSKKLLLSDSGFYLCAWSFSSGTDTQYFGPGTRLTVL.

This clone was seen only a few times. The chain has TRBV10-3 and TRBJ1-5; TRBD1 agrees at 7 bases. The germline CDR1 and CDR2 sequences are ENHRY and SYGVKD. V shed 7 bases and J 2 bases; nucleotides not matched to a gene: 5. The CDR3 is 14 amino acids. CDR3 in DNA: TGTGCCATCAAGACAGGGAGCGGCAATCAGCCCCAGCATTTT. Translating it yields CAIKTGSGNQPQHF.

This chain uses TRBV24-1 with TRBJ1-4; D unresolved. V was shortened by 3 bases and J by 0 bases, with 13 bases between the two germline ends. The length of the CDR3 is 17 residues. Germline V lookup: CDR1 KGHDR, CDR2 SFDVKD. Here the CDR3 DNA reads TGTGCCACCAGTGATAACTTAGAGGGATCAACTAATGAAAAACTGTTTTTT. Translating it yields CATSDNLEGSTNEKLFF.

J is TRBJ2-7 and V is TRBV6-1; 8 positions agree with TRBD1. Per the germline V gene, CDR1 is MNHNS and CDR2 is SASEGT. With V trimmed by 1 base and J by 4 bases, 3 bases remained unmatched. The CDR3 covers 14 residues. CDR3 sequence (DNA): TGTGCCAGCAGTGAAGACAGGGGGAGGTACGAGCAGTACTTC. Amino acids: CASSEDRGRYEQYF.

This clone has only one observation. CDR3 amino acids: CARSLDTNSLYEQYF. The CDR3 nucleotides read TGTGCCAGAAGCCTCGACACCAATTCCCTCTACGAGCAGTACTTC. The rearrangement joins TRBV5-3 to TRBJ2-7; D gene unclear. TRBV5-3 is marked as an open reading frame, function uncertain. The germline V and J ends were trimmed by 4 bases and 3 bases, with 17 bases remaining between them. The CDR3 has 15 residues.

The chain carries TRBV19 and TRBJ1-5; TRBD1 matches 7 bases. With V trimmed by 4 bases and J by 2 bases, 8 bases remained unmatched. CDR1 and CDR2 (germline): LNHDA, SQIVND (reference sequence). The CDR3 is 16 residues long. The CDR3 protein is CASSTSQGVGNQPQHF. DNA of the CDR3: TGTGCCAGTAGTACATCGCAGGGGGTAGGCAATCAGCCCCAGCATTTT.

The CDR3 spells CASSGGTGVHEQYF. Here the CDR3 DNA reads TGCGCCAGCAGCGGGGGGACAGGGGTCCACGAGCAGTACTTC. The V gene is TRBV5-1, the J gene TRBJ2-7, with TRBD1 matching 10 bases. The J segment lost 5 bases and the V segment lost 4 bases, leaving 6 bases of the junction unmatched. Germline V gene data show CDR1 as SGHRS and CDR2 as YFSETQ. There are 14 residues in the CDR3.

This clone was seen more than once but under ten times. V gene TRBV19 combines with J gene TRBJ1-4; D gene ambiguous. Germline CDR1 LNHDA, CDR2 SQIVND (reference sequence). The CDR3 runs to 14 residues. The V end lost 6 bases, the J end lost 14 bases, and 22 bases lay between the germline ends. CDR3 in DNA: TGTGCCAGTAGCCCCTCGTGGGAGCCAGGTTATCTGTTTTTT. Protein sequence: CASSPSWEPGYLFF.

This chain joins TRBV19 and TRBJ1-6; the match to TRBD1 covers 10 bases. Germline V gene data show CDR1 as LNHDA and CDR2 as SQIVND (reference sequence). The CDR3 extends over 14 amino acids. V shed 6 bases and J 10 bases; nucleotides not matched to a gene: 6. CDR3 nucleotides: TGTGCCAGTAGAACCGGGACAGGGGAATCACCCCTCCACTTT. This gives the protein CASRTGTGESPLHF.

V and J are TRBV7-9 and TRBJ1-5; D might be TRBD1 (5 bases). The germline V gene has CDR1 SEHNR and CDR2 FQNEAQ (reference sequence). Deletions cut 1 base from V and 3 bases from J, with 13 bases between. The CDR3 covers 16 residues. This CDR3 reads CASSLGEGDPNQPQHF. For the CDR3, the DNA is TGTGCCAGCAGCTTAGGAGAAGGGGATCCCAATCAGCCCCAGCATTTT.

This chain links TRBV27 with TRBJ1-1; 7 bases are shared with TRBD1. Germline V gene lookup returns CDR1 MNHEY and CDR2 SMNVEV (reference sequence). V shed 3 bases and J 4 bases; nucleotides not matched to a gene: 5. The CDR3 runs 14 residues. CDR3 amino acids: CASSLYRGGTEAFF. Here the CDR3 DNA reads TGTGCCAGCAGTTTGTACAGGGGAGGCACTGAAGCTTTCTTT.

V usage is TRBV19 and J usage is TRBJ1-5; weak D call: TRBD1 (6 bases). Trimming cost V 4 bases and J 11 bases, with 18 bases left between them. The CDR3 sequence is 14 residues long. Germline lookup yields CDR1 LNHDA and CDR2 SQIVND (reference sequence). The CDR3 sequence: CASSKGDNHRSQHF. DNA for the CDR3: TGTGCCAGTAGTAAGGGGGACAATCATCGGTCCCAGCATTTT.

V usage is TRBV4-1 and J usage is TRBJ1-6; weak D call: TRBD1 (6 bases). Germline assignment: CDR1 MGHRA and CDR2 YSYEKL. V was clipped by 3 bases and J by 8 bases, with 20 bases between them. This CDR3 is built from 17 residues. The CDR3 sequence: CASSHYGGAAIYSPLHF. The CDR3 coding sequence is TGCGCCAGCAGCCATTATGGGGGGGCCGCTATCTATTCACCCCTCCACTTT.

The chain links TRBV5-1 to TRBJ1-1; no definite D call. Germline CDR1 and CDR2: SGHRS and YFSETQ. The CDR3 contains 14 residues. V gave up 4 bases and J gave up 1 base, with 11 bases separating them. The CDR3: CASSLISTNTEAFF. As DNA, the CDR3 is TGCGCCAGCAGCCTAATTAGTACGAACACTGAAGCTTTCTTT.

This clone has just one count. V and J are TRBV18 and TRBJ1-2; D possibly corresponds to TRBD1 (5 bases). The CDR3 sequence is 13 residues long. Trimming stripped 2 bases from V and 4 bases from J, with 8 bases between. In germline, CDR1 is KGHSH, CDR2 LQKENI. CDR3: CASSPGGGYGYTF. In nucleotides, the CDR3 is TGTGCCAGCTCACCAGGGGGGGGCTATGGCTACACCTTC.

The chain is built from TRBV7-9 and TRBJ1-1; 7 positions agree with TRBD1. Germline V lookup: CDR1 SEHNR, CDR2 FQNEAQ (reference sequence). Trimming took 5 bases from V and 1 from J; bases not matched to a gene: 16. CDR3 length equals 18 residues. CDR3 amino acids: CASSASPGQSKGNTEAFF. CDR3 nucleotide sequence: TGTGCCAGCAGCGCCTCGCCGGGACAGTCTAAAGGGAACACTGAAGCTTTCTTT.

This clone was detected once. The chain joins TRBV5-1 to TRBJ2-5, with D unclear. Trimming stripped 4 bases from V and 1 base from J, with 8 bases between. CDR3 length equals 13 residues. In germline, CDR1 is SGHRS, CDR2 YFSETQ. CDR3 sequence reads: CASSANIQETQYF. Written as DNA, the CDR3 is TGCGCCAGCAGCGCCAACATCCAAGAGACCCAGTACTTC.

The chain links TRBV5-1 to TRBJ1-1; 7 nucleotides agree with TRBD1. The CDR3 is made up of 14 amino acids. Trimming cost V 3 bases and J 7 bases; bases outside gene matches: 9. Germline-derived CDR1 and CDR2 are SGHRS and YFSETQ. The chain's CDR3 is CASSSWDSSNEAFF. The CDR3 DNA reads TGCGCCAGCAGCTCTTGGGACAGCTCGAATGAAGCTTTCTTT.

The chain has TRBV19 and TRBJ1-2; the D gene is possibly TRBD1 (5 bases). Germline V gene data show CDR1 as LNHDA and CDR2 as SQIVND (reference sequence). Deletions cut 1 base from V and 4 bases from J, with 13 bases between. CDR3 length: 15 amino acids. As DNA, the CDR3 is TGTGCCAGTAGTATAGTTCAGGGCCCATCCTATGGCTACACCTTC. Translating gives CASSIVQGPSYGYTF.

V is TRBV6-5 and J is TRBJ1-2; 9 positions match TRBD1. Per the germline V gene, CDR1 is MNHEY and CDR2 is SVGAGI. The CDR3 is 14 amino acids. The V gene end was trimmed by 8 bases and the J gene end by 4 bases; junction bases not matched to a gene: 8. The CDR3 nucleotides read TGTGCCAGCGGAGGACAGGGGCTCGGCTATGGCTACACCTTC. This gives the protein CASGGQGLGYGYTF.

The chain carries TRBV29-1 and TRBJ1-1; D is perhaps TRBD1 (5 bases). Looked up from germline, CDR1 is SQVTM and CDR2 is ANQGSEA. The ends were cut back, 3 bases at V and 6 bases at J, with 14 bases in the middle. The CDR3 covers 13 residues. CDR3 sequence: CSVEISQGSEAFF. CDR3 nucleotides: TGCAGCGTTGAGATCAGTCAGGGTTCTGAAGCTTTCTTT.

The genes are TRBV5-6 and TRBJ2-5; the D gene is possibly TRBD2 (6 bases). V was pared by 7 bases and J by 3 bases, with 16 bases between. Germline values: CDR1 SGHDT, CDR2 YYEEEE. The CDR3 spans 14 residues. The CDR3 is CASSLGAGKETQYF. CDR3 nucleotides: TGTGCCAGCTCATTAGGGGCGGGAAAAGAGACCCAGTACTTC.

This clone showed up just once. The chain carries TRBV7-9 and TRBJ1-2; 7 bases fit TRBD1. The CDR3 runs 17 residues. V shed 5 bases, J shed 0 bases, and the junction held 12 bases outside the gene matches. Germline CDR1 reads SEHNR; CDR2 reads FQNEAQ (reference sequence). DNA for the CDR3: TGTGCCAGCAGCCGAGCCTGGGACAGCCAAGCTAACTATGGCTACACCTTC. Amino acid sequence: CASSRAWDSQANYGYTF. Full variable domain (outside the CDR3, taken from reference TRBV7-9 and TRBJ1-2): DTGVSQNPRHKITKRGQNVTFRCDPISEHNRLYWYRQTLGQGPEFLTYFQNEAQLEKSRLLSDRFSAERPKGSFSTLEIQRTEQGDSAMYLCASSRAWDSQANYGYTFGSGTRLTVV.

This clone has just a few counts. Within the sample, other DNA sequences also encode this same CDR3. The genes are TRBV5-1 and TRBJ2-1; D gene unclear. The germline V gene has CDR1 SGHRS and CDR2 YFSETQ. The CDR3 is made up of 12 amino acids. Trimming removed 3 bases at V and 6 bases at J, with 7 bases between. The CDR3 here is CASSSNSNEQFF. The CDR3 DNA reads as TGCGCCAGCAGCTCTAATTCCAATGAGCAGTTCTTC.

The chain uses TRBV29-1 and TRBJ1-1; D gene ambiguous. Germline CDR1 and CDR2: SQVTM and ANQGSEA. The V end was cut by 8 bases, the J end by 4 bases, with 23 bases between. The CDR3 runs to 15 residues. The CDR3 region is CSTPEVDGGGTEAFF. In DNA form, the CDR3 reads TGCAGCACCCCGGAGGTGGACGGAGGTGGCACTGAAGCTTTCTTT. Full variable domain (remainder filled in from reference TRBV29-1 and TRBJ1-1): SAVISQKPSRDICQRGTSLTIQCQVDSQVTMMFWYRQQPGQSLTLIATANQGSEATYESGFVIDKFPISRPNLTFSTLTVSNMSPEDSSIYLCSTPEVDGGGTEAFFGQGTRLTVV.

The table lists this clone with a count of one. A read error is the likely source, as a far larger clone sits one nucleotide away. The chain has TRBV3-1 (or the pseudogene TRBV3-2) and TRBJ2-5; 7 nucleotides align to TRBD2. Germline CDR1 is LGHDT and CDR2 is YNNKEL (reference sequence). The length of the CDR3 is 15 residues. J gave up 3 bases and V 8 bases, and 12 bases lay outside the gene matches. The CDR3 sequence is CASCFTWGGEETQYF. CDR3 DNA sequence: TGTGCCAGCTGCTTCACTTGGGGGGGGGAAGAGACCCAGTACTTC.

This chain links TRBV5-1 with TRBJ2-2; 14 bases are shared with TRBD2. The CDR3 runs 19 residues. V lost 5 bases, J lost 3 bases, and 12 bases stayed unmatched. Germline CDR1 reads SGHRS; CDR2 reads YFSETQ. The CDR3 sequence is CASSTLGLAGAADTGELFF. As DNA, the CDR3 is TGCGCCAGCAGTACCCTGGGACTAGCGGGAGCCGCGGACACCGGGGAGCTGTTTTTT.

The chain couples TRBV5-6 to TRBJ2-5; 7 bases map to TRBD1. The CDR3 is made up of 14 amino acids. Germline V gives CDR1 SGHDT, CDR2 YYEEEE. Trimming cost V 4 bases and J 4 bases; bases outside gene matches: 7. CDR3 protein: CASSQKTGRETQYF. CDR3 DNA sequence: TGTGCCAGCAGCCAGAAGACAGGGCGAGAGACCCAGTACTTC.

This chain uses TRBV2 with TRBJ1-1, with a weak D call TRBD1 (6 bases). The CDR3 runs to 15 residues. Germline V gene sequence: CDR1 SNHLY, CDR2 FYNNEI. Trimming stripped 1 base from V and 6 bases from J, with 15 bases between. Written as DNA, the CDR3 is TGTGCCAGCAGTGAAGGGGTTTGGGGGACACCTGAAGCTTTCTTT. Translation: CASSEGVWGTPEAFF. The whole variable domain, filled in from reference TRBV2 and TRBJ1-1, reads EPEVTQTPSHQVTQMGQEVILRCVPISNHLYFYWYRQILGQKVEFLVSFYNNEISEKSEIFDDQFSVERPDGSNFTLKIRSTKLEDSAMYFCASSEGVWGTPEAFFGQGTRLTVV.